The entry that follows covers one T cell receptor (beta chain) sequence. Its antigen is not known. This specimen belongs to a study of cytomegalovirus exposure and HLA in healthy donors. Study outcomes and limitations: Later analysis indicated greater clonal expansion among HLA-associated TCR beta chains than among equally common other chains. Several of the most significant clusters appeared, in a later analysis, to be linked to common viral pathogens. When analyzed later, the rates of TCR association showed variation by HLA locus, with DRB1 the most and HLA-C the fewest.

Germline assignment: CDR1 SEHNR and CDR2 FQNEAQ (reference sequence). The CDR3 spans 12 residues. V lost 1 base and J 5 bases, leaving 4 bases between the germline ends. The PCR had 60 Vbeta and 13 Jbeta primers. Original processing methods: A later analysis tallied tens of millions of unique TCR beta chains, 9 million to 12 million of them shared. TCRdb's copy holds only in-frame clones and misses some; the assay was immunoSEQ multiplex PCR. V, J and clone size derive from that table, while D and trimming were established from the DNA sequence. Of roughly 130,000 clones listed, more than 60% are singletons.

The receptor comes from a middle-aged woman in good health and CMV-seropositive. The rearrangement joins TRBV7-9 to TRBJ2-3; the D is unclear. The sequenced sample consisted of PBMCs. The CDR3 coding sequence is TGTGCCAGCAGCTTAGATAAAGATACGCAGTATTTT. Protein product: CASSLDKDTQYF.